The 28 T cell receptor beta chains below come from one sample, sequenced in a study of response to subunit inactivated influenza vaccine listed by TCRdb under 2018. Library creation used RT-PCR. TCRdb lists the instrument as Illumina HiSeq 2500. TCRdb reanalyzed the raw reads on its own, using fastp at Q25 for trimming and MiXCR for clone calling, and kept in-frame beta chains. When rows share a CDR3 protein, they turn into one entry using the most common DNA and genes. The sample profile shows 450,000 to 700,000 distinct CDR3 sequences; 14% of them were found once. The top ten hold 11% of the sample. Sequencing used PBMCs from blood, obtained about 12 days after vaccination. The receptor source for this set is a man aged 50-60 years who received an inactivated influenza vaccine. Donor details come from another sample of the same person, matched by shared clones.

The chain couples TRBV4-2 to TRBJ2-1, with D perhaps matching TRBD1 (6 bases). The V gene's germline CDR1 is LGHNA and CDR2 YNFKEQ. This CDR3 region has 16 residues. Trimming removed 2 bases at V and 6 bases at J, with 17 bases between. CDR3 sequence (DNA): TGTGCCAGCAGCCAAACACAACAGGGTGAGATCAATGAGCAGTTCTTC. Translating gives CASSQTQQGEINEQFF.

This clonotype was counted only a few times. The chain joins TRBV24-1 to TRBJ2-5; either TRBD1 or TRBD2 may supply D (5 bases each). CDR3 length: 15 amino acids. V was clipped by 3 bases and J by 5 bases, with 15 bases between them. From germline, CDR1 is KGHDR and CDR2 SFDVKD. DNA of the CDR3: TGTGCCACCAGTGATCCGACCGGGGCCGGGGAGACCCAGTACTTC. Translated: CATSDPTGAGETQYF.

This clonotype occurred many times. The CDR3 DNA sequence: TGCGCCAGCAGCCAATACAGGACCCGAGTAACAACTAATGAAAAACTGTTTTTT. Protein: CASSQYRTRVTTNEKLFF. The rearrangement joins TRBV4-1 to TRBJ1-4; perhaps TRBD1 as D (5 bases). There are 18 residues in the CDR3. Germline loops: CDR1 MGHRA, CDR2 YSYEKL. Trimming cost V 2 bases and J 0 bases, with 16 bases left between them.

This chain joins TRBV7-8 and TRBJ1-5; D ambiguous. Germline V gene sequence: CDR1 SGHVS, CDR2 FQNEAQ. Trimming shortened V by 2 bases and J by 3 bases, and 17 bases separated the two germline ends. This CDR3 region has 17 residues. The CDR3 here is CASSLRSRYGDNQPQHF. The CDR3 DNA sequence: TGTGCCAGCAGCTTACGCTCAAGGTACGGGGACAATCAGCCCCAGCATTTT.

This clonotype was detected only a few times. The chain recombines TRBV6-5 with TRBJ2-3; 7 bases align to TRBD1. The V segment lost 2 bases and the J segment 4 bases; nucleotides outside the gene matches: 6. The CDR3 runs to 15 residues. Germline lookup yields CDR1 MNHEY and CDR2 SVGAGI. The CDR3 DNA sequence: TGTGCCAGCAGTTACCCTCAGACAGGGCCAGATACGCAGTATTTT. It translates to CASSYPQTGPDTQYF.

This chain connects TRBV12-5 to TRBJ2-7; possibly TRBD1 for D (6 bases). Germline CDR1 LGHNT, CDR2 FRNRAP. CDR3 length: 16 residues. V was trimmed by 0 bases and J by 0 bases, leaving 12 bases between them. The CDR3 is CASGLVLRQASYEQYF. The DNA of the CDR3 is TGTGCTAGTGGTTTGGTCCTCAGACAGGCCTCCTACGAGCAGTACTTC.

The V call is TRBV5-1, the J call TRBJ2-3; 14 positions match TRBD2. CDR1 and CDR2 from the germline V gene are SGHRS and YFSETQ. This CDR3 region has 17 residues. V was pared by 4 bases and J by 2 bases, with 6 bases of the junction left unmatched. In nucleotides, the CDR3 is TGCGCCAGCAGCCCTGGGACTAGCGGGGGAAACACAGATACGCAGTATTTT. Its translation: CASSPGTSGGNTDTQYF.

The chain couples TRBV28 to TRBJ2-3; maybe TRBD2 (5 bases). V lost 5 bases to trimming and J lost 3 bases, with 12 bases between them. CDR1 MDHEN and CDR2 SYDVKM come from the germline V gene. The CDR3 is made up of 14 amino acids. CDR3 bases: TGTGCCAGCAGTCCCCTAGCAGATACAGATACGCAGTATTTT. Protein sequence: CASSPLADTDTQYF.

This clonotype was detected a few times. The J gene is TRBJ2-5, the V gene TRBV25-1, with unresolved D. CDR1 and CDR2 from the germline V gene are MGHDK and SYGVNS. Deletions cut 8 bases from V and 5 bases from J, with 15 bases between. This CDR3 region has 13 residues. The CDR3, as DNA: TGTGCCAGCGGACCTTGGGTTTCGGAGACCCAGTACTTC. Translated, it gives CASGPWVSETQYF.

This clonotype turned up a few times. The chain employs TRBV12-3 or TRBV12-4 and TRBJ1-1; D uncertain. V was shortened by 3 bases and J by 6 bases, with 8 bases between the two germline ends. CDR3 length equals 12 residues. CDR3: CASSFSGAEAFF. CDR3 bases: TGTGCCAGCAGTTTTAGCGGGGCTGAAGCTTTCTTT.

The sample holds many counts of this clonotype. The genes are TRBV4-2 and TRBJ2-3; 10 bases match TRBD2. Trimming at V came to 1 base and at J to 5 bases, leaving 9 bases not matched to a gene. The CDR3 totals 17 residues. The germline V gene encodes CDR1 LGHNA and CDR2 YNFKEQ. Written as DNA, the CDR3 is TGTGCCAGCAGCCAAGGATCCAGCGGGGGGGATTTAGATACGCAGTATTTT. Its translation is CASSQGSSGGDLDTQYF.

The chain uses TRBV4-1 and TRBJ2-1; weak D call: TRBD1 (6 bases). V lost 0 bases to trimming and J lost 1 base, with 10 bases between them. Germline V CDR1 and CDR2: MGHRA, YSYEKL. The CDR3 runs to 16 residues. The CDR3 region is CASSQDPTGSYNEQFF. CDR3 DNA sequence: TGCGCCAGCAGCCAAGATCCCACAGGGTCCTACAATGAGCAGTTCTTC.

This clonotype was observed a handful of times. This chain's CDR3 is CATSRDWSSGDFSYEQYF. The CDR3 DNA sequence: TGTGCCACCAGCAGAGATTGGAGTAGCGGGGACTTCTCCTACGAGCAGTACTTC. This sequence joins TRBV15 and TRBJ2-7; 8 bases fit TRBD2. CDR1 is LNHNV and CDR2 is YYDKDF in the germline V gene (reference sequence). This CDR3 contains 18 residues. Trimming cost V 0 bases and J 0 bases; bases outside gene matches: 10.

This clonotype was counted a few times. The chain couples TRBV6-5 to TRBJ2-1; 8 bases are shared with TRBD2. The germline V gene has CDR1 MNHEY and CDR2 SVGAGI. CDR3 length: 16 residues. Germline trimming cut 0 bases from V and 4 bases from J; bases unmatched to any gene: 5. The CDR3 sequence: CASSYSRSGRYNEQFF. The CDR3 DNA follows: TGTGCCAGCAGTTACTCAAGGAGCGGGAGATACAATGAGCAGTTCTTC.

This clonotype was seen a handful of times. The chain links TRBV15 to TRBJ2-2, with TRBD1 as a possible D gene (5 bases). The CDR3 runs 17 residues. V lost 1 base and J 3 bases, leaving 15 bases between the germline ends. The germline CDR1 and CDR2 sequences are LNHNV and YYDKDF (reference sequence). The CDR3 DNA sequence: TGTGCCACCAGCAGAGTAGGTGGGGCCGGGTACACCGGGGAGCTGTTTTTT. This codes for CATSRVGGAGYTGELFF.

This clonotype was detected only a few times. The gene calls are TRBV12-3 or TRBV12-4 and TRBJ1-5; 10 bases are shared with TRBD1. Trimming removed 3 bases from V and 6 bases from J; junction bases left unmatched: 2. The CDR3 covers 14 residues. CDR3 amino acids: CASSLTGGFQPQHF. The CDR3 DNA reads as TGTGCCAGCAGTTTGACAGGGGGCTTTCAGCCCCAGCATTTT.

The chain links TRBV20-1 to TRBJ2-7; no reliable D call. The CDR3 length is 14 residues. CDR1 DFQATT and CDR2 SNEGSKA come from the germline V gene (reference sequence). V was cut by 7 bases and J by 7 bases, with 23 bases left in between. The CDR3 sequence: CSVAARPKSWEQYF. DNA of the CDR3: TGCAGTGTCGCAGCGAGACCGAAATCTTGGGAGCAGTACTTC.

The chain recombines TRBV7-2 with TRBJ1-2, with 10 bases aligning to TRBD1. Per germline, CDR1 SGHTA and CDR2 FQGNSA. V lost 4 bases to trimming and J lost 4 bases; unmatched junction nucleotides: 6. The CDR3 extends over 15 amino acids. In DNA form, the CDR3 reads TGTGCCAGCAGCTGGGGACAGGGGACTTTCTATGGCTACACCTTC. Translated, it gives CASSWGQGTFYGYTF. Full variable domain (rest looked up from reference TRBV7-2 and TRBJ1-2): GAGVSQSPSNKVTEKGKDVELRCDPISGHTALYWYRQSLGQGLEFLIYFQGNSAPDKSGLPSDRFSAERTGGSVSTLTIQRTQQEDSAVYLCASSWGQGTFYGYTFGSGTRLTVV.

The gene calls are TRBV5-1 and TRBJ2-3; tentative D call: TRBD1 (6 bases). V gave up 0 bases and J gave up 4 bases, with 9 bases separating them. This CDR3 has 14 amino acids. The germline gives CDR1 SGHRS, CDR2 YFSETQ. CDR3 sequence: CASSLAGVPDTQYF. DNA for the CDR3: TGCGCCAGCAGCTTGGCAGGGGTGCCAGATACGCAGTATTTT.

This chain uses TRBV7-2 with TRBJ2-1; D is undetermined. CDR1 is SGHTA, CDR2 FQGNSA, per germline. Deletions cut 4 bases from V and 8 bases from J, with 15 bases between. The CDR3 is 14 residues long. CDR3 in DNA: TGTGCCAGCAGCTACCCGCGAATTGGCGATGAGCAGTTCTTC. Amino acid sequence: CASSYPRIGDEQFF.

The gene calls are TRBV11-2 and TRBJ1-2; no clear D. The germline V and J ends were trimmed by 0 bases and 4 bases, with 6 bases remaining between them. The germline V gene encodes CDR1 SGHAT and CDR2 FQNNGV. The CDR3 is made up of 13 amino acids. The CDR3 DNA is TGTGCCAGCAGCTTAGACCCGGTCTATGGCTACACCTTC. It is translated as CASSLDPVYGYTF.

This clonotype turned up a few times. The chain combines TRBV7-3 with TRBJ2-5; the D is unclear. Trimming left V 5 bases short and J 2 bases short, with 12 bases between. CDR3 length equals 14 residues. Germline V gene sequence: CDR1 SGHTA, CDR2 FQGTGA. In DNA form, the CDR3 reads TGTGCCAGCAGCCCCATGGGTGGGCAAGAGACCCAGTACTTC. This translates into CASSPMGGQETQYF.

The chain recombines TRBV12-3 or TRBV12-4 with TRBJ2-1, with D maybe TRBD1 (8 bases). The CDR3 is 16 amino acids. Trimming took 6 bases from V and 0 from J, leaving 15 bases between them. This CDR3 is CASSGRTGSSYNEQFF. The CDR3 DNA follows: TGTGCCAGCAGCGGGAGGACAGGGAGCTCCTACAATGAGCAGTTCTTC.

This clonotype has just a few counts. The chain has TRBV3-1 and TRBJ2-5; no definite D call. The CDR3 spans 15 residues. V lost 1 base and J 5 bases, leaving 14 bases between the germline ends. CDR1 is LGHDT and CDR2 is YNNKEL in the germline V gene (reference sequence). The CDR3 here is CASSQGGPSVETQYF. Here the CDR3 DNA reads TGTGCCAGCAGCCAAGGGGGTCCGAGCGTCGAGACCCAGTACTTC.

This chain connects TRBV3-1 to TRBJ1-1, with 7 bases fitting TRBD1. The J segment lost 1 base and the V segment lost 3 bases, leaving 5 bases of the junction unmatched. The CDR3 covers 15 residues. The germline CDR1 and CDR2 sequences are LGHDT and YNNKEL (reference sequence). The DNA of the CDR3 is TGTGCCAGCAGCCAGTTGGGACAGAAGAACACTGAAGCTTTCTTT. It codes for CASSQLGQKNTEAFF.

This clonotype was detected a few times. The gene calls are TRBV10-3 and TRBJ2-1; D gene uncertain. Germline assignment: CDR1 ENHRY and CDR2 SYGVKD. The CDR3 has 11 amino acids. The germline V and J ends were trimmed by 6 bases and 4 bases, with 4 bases remaining between them. This CDR3 is CAIRLYNEQFF. CDR3 sequence (DNA): TGTGCCATCAGACTATACAATGAGCAGTTCTTC.

The chain has TRBV2 and TRBJ2-7; 7 nucleotides match TRBD2. The CDR3 runs to 12 residues. V was clipped by 6 bases and J by 4 bases; unmatched bases: 3. Germline V gene data show CDR1 as SNHLY and CDR2 as FYNNEI. CDR3 loop: CASRGTIYEQYF. CDR3 nucleotides: TGTGCCAGCAGGGGGACTATTTACGAGCAGTACTTC.

The chain carries TRBV14 and TRBJ2-1; D assignment may be TRBD1 or TRBD2 (5 bases each). V was cut by 3 bases and J by 3 bases, with 18 bases left in between. CDR1 is SGHDN, CDR2 FVKESK, per germline. This CDR3 has 17 residues. CDR3 loop: CASSQTLSRGVYNEQFF. The CDR3 DNA follows: TGTGCCAGCAGCCAGACATTATCTAGGGGAGTCTACAATGAGCAGTTCTTC. Full variable domain (missing parts from reference TRBV14 and TRBJ2-1): EAGVTQFPSHSVIEKGQTVTLRCDPISGHDNLYWYRRVMGKEIKFLLHFVKESKQDESGMPNNRFLAERTGGTYSTLKVQPAELEDSGVYFCASSQTLSRGVYNEQFFGPGTRLTVL.